These T cell receptor beta chains were read from a single sample in a study of identifying expanded T cells in peripheral blood. Some clones are missing from TCRdb's copy, which holds only in-frame ones; the method was immunoSEQ multiplex PCR. The sample records about 50,000 clones, roughly four fifths being singletons. Sequenced: blood. These receptors were taken from a person aged 18 to 69 in good health. Each CDR3 is given with its conserved first and last residue. A D gene is named only where the DNA matches it firmly. Size is stated for part of the rows, as once, few or many counts, or as a class when the clone is expanded.

>TRBJ1-6|once|NA|TRBV10-3
CAISDLGVPNSPLHF
TGTGCCATCAGTGATCTCGGGGTGCCGAATTCACCCCTCCACTTT
>TRBJ2-7|once|TRBD1|TRBV5-4
CASSPAGTGGKYEQYF
TGTGCCAGCAGCCCAGCAGGGACAGGGGGCAAGTACGAGCAGTACTTC
>TRBJ1-5|NA|NA|TRBV2
CASSTGYGNQPQHF
TGTGCCAGCAGTACAGGGTATGGCAATCAGCCCCAGCATTTT
>TRBJ2-5|NA|NA|TRBV5-8
CASSLREPQYF
TGTGCCAGCAGCTTGAGGGAACCCCAGTACTTC
>TRBJ1-1|once|NA|TRBV28
CASSLRQHTEAFF
TGTGCCAGCAGTTTAAGGCAACACACTGAAGCTTTCTTT
>TRBJ2-1|NA|NA|TRBV4-2
CASSQDWGGPPYNEQFF
TGTGCCAGCAGCCAAGATTGGGGGGGCCCCCCCTACAATGAGCAGTTCTTC
>TRBJ1-2|NA|TRBD1|TRBV9
CASSAGPDRELFGYTF
TGTGCCAGCAGCGCGGGGCCTGACAGGGAGTTATTCGGCTACACCTTC
>TRBJ2-5|NA|NA|TRBV20-1
CSARLGETQYF
TGCAGTGCTAGATTAGGGGAGACCCAGTACTTC
>TRBJ2-7|NA|NA|TRBV14
CASSQGGGGNEQYF
TGTGCCAGCAGCCAGGGAGGCGGAGGAAACGAGCAGTACTTC
>TRBJ2-7|few|NA|TRBV6-5
CASSYSSQTYEQYF
TGTGCCAGCAGTTACTCTTCCCAAACCTACGAGCAGTACTTC
>TRBJ1-1|NA|NA|TRBV11-2
CASSLSSGNTEAFF
TGTGCCAGCAGCCTTTCATCAGGGAACACTGAAGCTTTCTTT
>TRBJ1-5|once|NA|TRBV18
CASSSGGNQPQHF
TGTGCCAGCTCAAGCGGAGGCAATCAGCCCCAGCATTTT
>TRBJ2-1|NA|TRBD1|TRBV28
CASSPGTGKYNEQFF
TGTGCCAGCAGTCCCGGGACAGGGAAGTACAATGAGCAGTTCTTC
>TRBJ1-6|NA|NA|TRBV7-9
CASSSPGRNNSPLHF
TGTGCCAGCAGCTCCCCCGGACGGAATAATTCACCCCTCCACTTT
>TRBJ2-3|NA|NA|TRBV5-4
CASSWGALGRDTQYF
TGTGCCAGCAGCTGGGGGGCACTAGGGCGGGATACGCAGTATTTT
>TRBJ1-2|NA|NA|TRBV19
CASSHRGRNYGYTF
TGTGCCAGTAGTCACCGGGGGCGGAACTATGGCTACACCTTC
>TRBJ2-2|NA|TRBD1|TRBV19
CASSDRGTGGTGELFF
TGTGCCAGCTCCGACCGGGGGACAGGGGGCACCGGGGAGCTGTTTTTT
>TRBJ1-2|NA|NA|TRBV5-6
CASSPSPNYGYTF
TGTGCCAGCAGCCCCTCCCCTAACTATGGCTACACCTTC
>TRBJ1-2|NA|TRBD1|TRBV7-9
CASSLYGTGKDGYTF
TGTGCCAGCAGCTTGTATGGGACAGGGAAGGATGGCTACACCTTC
>TRBJ2-7|NA|TRBD2|TRBV19
CASASLAGGPYEQYF
TGTGCCAGTGCCTCTTTAGCGGGAGGGCCCTACGAGCAGTACTTC
>TRBJ1-2|NA|TRBD1|TRBV9
CASSVGTGFSGYTF
TGTGCCAGCAGCGTGGGGACAGGGTTTTCTGGCTACACCTTC
>TRBJ1-2|NA|TRBD1|TRBV19
CASRALGQAFEMLLGGYTF
TGTGCCAGTAGGGCCCTGGGACAGGCCTTCGAGATGCTCTTGGGGGGCTACACCTTC
>TRBJ2-7|NA|NA|TRBV11-2
CASSLDLGKQYF
TGTGCCAGCAGCTTAGATTTGGGCAAGCAGTACTTC
>TRBJ1-3|NA|NA|TRBV15
CATSREAAASGNTIYF
TGTGCCACCAGCAGAGAGGCGGCAGCTAGTGGAAACACCATATATTTT
>TRBJ1-2|NA|TRBD1|TRBV30
CAWKGAGVRGYTF
TGTGCCTGGAAGGGGGCCGGGGTTCGAGGCTACACCTTC
>TRBJ2-6|NA|NA|TRBV6-1
CASSVYFSGANVLTF
TGTGCCAGCAGTGTCTATTTCTCTGGGGCCAACGTCCTGACTTTC